What follows is one T cell receptor beta chain and its context. The data were obtained in a study of blood T cell repertoires in COVID-19. For the study at large: The analysed material was cDNA or gDNA that came from T cells, B-cell-depleted T cells, or PBMCs.

Clones were read by immunoSEQ multiplex PCR, and TCRdb kept only the in-frame ones, dropping some. The table records about 280,000 clones, roughly 80% of them present only once. Clinical history reported by participants formed the basis on which cohorts were assigned. The clonotype originates from a man aged 35 to 55 who had been exposed to COVID-19. The sequenced sample consisted of PBMCs or T cells enriched from blood (not recorded which).

CDR3 amino acids: CASSSGQSTGNTIYF. The DNA for the CDR3 is TGTGCCAGCAGTTCCGGACAAAGCACCGGAAACACCATATATTTT. V is TRBV6-6 and J is TRBJ1-3; a weak D match, TRBD1 (5 bases). In germline, CDR1 is MNHNY, CDR2 SVGAGI (reference sequence). Trimming removed 4 bases at V and 4 bases at J, with 14 bases between. The CDR3 runs to 15 residues.